The sequence of this T cell receptor beta chain was determined in a study of blood T cell repertoires in COVID-19. V was clipped by 3 bases and J by 0 bases, with 11 bases between them. CDR1 MGHRA and CDR2 YSYEKL come from the germline V gene. The CDR3 has 15 amino acids. The repertoire was sequenced with immunoSEQ multiplex PCR; TCRdb's copy has only in-frame clones and lacks some. The sample lists roughly 430,000 clones, 88% occurring once. Grouping used clinical history reported by participants in a survey and questionnaire. V usage is TRBV4-1 and J usage is TRBJ1-1, with D tentatively TRBD1 (5 bases). This receptor was obtained from a woman aged 40 to 50 with acute COVID-19. Sequenced material: PBMCs or T cells enriched from blood (not recorded which). In DNA, the CDR3 is TGCGCCAGCAGCCAGGGGGGATTTATGAACACTGAAGCTTTCTTT. Protein product: CASSQGGFMNTEAFF.